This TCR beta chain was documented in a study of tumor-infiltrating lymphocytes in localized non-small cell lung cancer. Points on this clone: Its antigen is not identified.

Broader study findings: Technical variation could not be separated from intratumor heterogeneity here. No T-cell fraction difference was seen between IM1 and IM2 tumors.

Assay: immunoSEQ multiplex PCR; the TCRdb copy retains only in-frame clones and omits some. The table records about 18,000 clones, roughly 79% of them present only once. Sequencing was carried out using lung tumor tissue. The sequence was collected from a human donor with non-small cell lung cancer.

The CDR3 protein is CATSSGTGDYNEQFF. In DNA form, the CDR3 reads TGTGCCACCAGCAGTGGGACAGGGGACTACAATGAGCAGTTCTTC. This chain connects TRBV15 to TRBJ2-1; the match to TRBD1 covers 10 bases. This CDR3 spans 15 amino acids. Per germline, CDR1 LNHNV and CDR2 YYDKDF (reference sequence). The V segment lost 3 bases and the J segment 3 bases; nucleotides outside the gene matches: 2. Full variable domain (missing parts from reference TRBV15 and TRBJ2-1): DAMVIQNPRYQVTQFGKPVTLSCSQTLNHNVMYWYQQKSSQAPKLLFHYYDKDFNNEADTPDNFQSRRPNTSFCFLDIRSPGLGDTAMYLCATSSGTGDYNEQFFGPGTRLTVL.